The clone carrying this T cell receptor (beta chain) was counted between two and nine times. Some clones are missing from TCRdb's copy, which holds only in-frame ones; the method was immunoSEQ multiplex PCR. The sample carries about 380,000 clones, around 93% recorded once. The source of the sample is a study of shared T cell receptors in the human thymus. The sample was thymocytes. The TCR originated in a human donor.

CDR3 amino acids: CASSLGPFYEQYF. CDR3 in DNA: TGTGCCAGCAGCCTAGGACCCTTCTACGAGCAGTACTTC. This chain connects TRBV7-2 to TRBJ2-7; unclear D gene. Trimming stripped 5 bases from V and 3 bases from J, with 11 bases between. This CDR3 is built from 13 residues. The germline V gene encodes CDR1 SGHTA and CDR2 FQGNSA.